The 25 T cell receptor beta chains in this list originate from one sample, sequenced in a study of shared clonotypes between healthy human individuals. Some clones are missing from TCRdb's copy, which holds only in-frame ones; the method was immunoSEQ multiplex PCR. The sample has 950,000 to 1,100,000 clones; roughly 74% are singletons. The source material was memory CD4+ T cells from PBMCs. Subset specified: CD45RA-negative fraction. Every receptor here comes from a man between 18 and 35 years old in good health. Some clones in this sample may be carry-over from other donors' samples.

This clone was counted a single time. This rearrangement joins TRBV7-2 to TRBJ2-5; D perhaps matches TRBD2 (7 bases). Germline CDR1 reads SGHTA; CDR2 reads FQGNSA. V dropped 6 bases and J dropped 7 bases, with 15 bases sitting between them. This CDR3 is 13 amino acids long. The CDR3 region is CASSLKGGGTQYF. Written as DNA, the CDR3 is TGTGCCAGCAGTCTTAAAGGGGGGGGGACCCAGTACTTC.

The chain recombines TRBV27 with TRBJ2-7; 9 nucleotides match TRBD1. There are 15 residues in the CDR3. Germline CDR1 and CDR2: MNHEY and SMNVEV (reference sequence). Trimming at V came to 6 bases and at J to 6 bases, leaving 12 bases not matched to a gene. Written as DNA, the CDR3 is TGTGCCAGCAGGACTGCGGGACAGGGTTTGGGCGAGCAGTACTTC. It is translated as CASRTAGQGLGEQYF.

To note about this clone: Different DNA sequences within this sample yield the same CDR3. This chain uses TRBV28 with TRBJ2-2, with D unresolved. CDR3 length equals 12 residues. Trimming stripped 6 bases from V and 4 bases from J, with 6 bases between. Germline CDR1 MDHEN, CDR2 SYDVKM. CDR3 region: CASRRSTGELFF. CDR3 DNA: TGTGCCAGCAGGCGAAGCACCGGGGAGCTGTTTTTT.

In DNA form, the CDR3 reads TGTGCCAGCAGCTTGGGTGGGACAGGGTTGTATGGCTACACCTTC. Translated: CASSLGGTGLYGYTF. This chain uses TRBV5-4 with TRBJ1-2; 9 bases are a match to TRBD1. The trim removed 0 bases at V and 5 bases at J, leaving 5 bases unmatched. Germline-derived CDR1 and CDR2 are SGHNT and YYREEE (reference sequence). The CDR3 totals 15 residues. Using reference TRBV5-4 and TRBJ1-2 for the parts outside the CDR3, the full variable domain is ETGVTQSPTHLIKTRGQQVTLRCSSQSGHNTVSWYQQALGQGPQFIFQYYREEENGRGNFPPRFSGLQFPNYSSELNVNALELDDSALYLCASSLGGTGLYGYTFGSGTRLTVV.

This chain uses TRBV4-1 with TRBJ2-4, with D perhaps matching TRBD1 (6 bases). This CDR3 has 16 amino acids. Germline lookup yields CDR1 MGHRA and CDR2 YSYEKL. V was shortened by 4 bases and J by 4 bases, with 17 bases between the two germline ends. In DNA, the CDR3 is TGCGCCAGCAGCCCAGGAAGACAGGAGCGAAAAAACATTCAGTACTTC. Protein: CASSPGRQERKNIQYF.

J is TRBJ2-1 and V is TRBV9, with D maybe TRBD1 (5 bases). Trimming stripped 2 bases from V and 6 bases from J, with 9 bases between. This CDR3 is built from 13 residues. The germline CDR1 and CDR2 sequences are SGDLS and YYNGEE. In DNA, the CDR3 is TGTGCCAGCAGCGTCGGACACCCCAATGAGCAGTTCTTC. Amino acid sequence: CASSVGHPNEQFF.

Turning to this clone: The sample carries other DNA sequences with the same CDR3. The chain has TRBV11-2 and TRBJ2-5; TRBD2 aligns across 8 bases. Germline lookup yields CDR1 SGHAT and CDR2 FQNNGV. This CDR3 is 14 amino acids long. Trimming cost V 1 base and J 4 bases; bases outside gene matches: 2. The chain's CDR3 is CASSLVAGGETQYF. The CDR3 coding sequence is TGTGCCAGCAGCTTAGTTGCGGGGGGAGAGACCCAGTACTTC.

This clone was picked up many times. This sample includes further DNA sequences coding for the same CDR3. The chain has TRBV5-4 and TRBJ1-1, with no clear D. Germline CDR1 reads SGHNT; CDR2 reads YYREEE (reference sequence). The CDR3 has 13 amino acids. Between the trimmed V and J ends, which lost 0 bases and 1 base, there was a span of 4 bases. In nucleotides, the CDR3 is TGTGCCAGCAGCTTGGTACCGAACACTGAAGCTTTCTTT. Translation: CASSLVPNTEAFF.

DNA for the CDR3: TGTGCCAGCACCACCCGGCTGGCCCGGGGGGAGCAGTACTTC. It codes for CASTTRLARGEQYF. The rearrangement uses TRBV27 and TRBJ2-7, with D possibly being TRBD2 (6 bases). The CDR3 has 14 residues. Germline CDR1 is MNHEY and CDR2 is SMNVEV (reference sequence). Deletions cut 7 bases from V and 7 bases from J, with 20 bases between.

The chain has TRBV7-8 and TRBJ2-7; D call uncertain. The CDR3 extends over 11 amino acids. Trimming pared 1 base from V and 9 bases from J, leaving 7 bases between. Germline CDR1 SGHVS, CDR2 FQNEAQ. Here the CDR3 reads CASSLEWRQYF. DNA for the CDR3: TGTGCCAGCAGCTTAGAGTGGCGGCAGTACTTC.

This clone was counted a few times. V usage is TRBV5-1 and J usage is TRBJ2-5; 12 positions agree with TRBD2. The CDR3 totals 17 residues. Losses at the gene ends were 0 bases for V and 1 base for J; bases not matched to a gene: 4. The germline gives CDR1 SGHRS, CDR2 YFSETQ. The CDR3, as DNA: TGCGCCAGCAGCTTGGTAGCGGGACTAGCGGGCCAAGAGACCCAGTACTTC. Its protein product is CASSLVAGLAGQETQYF. Supplemented by reference TRBV5-1 and TRBJ2-5, the full variable domain reads KAGVTQTPRYLIKTRGQQVTLSCSPISGHRSVSWYQQTPGQGLQFLFEYFSETQRNKGNFPGRFSGRQFSNSRSEMNVSTLELGDSALYLCASSLVAGLAGQETQYFGPGTRLLVL.

The chain has TRBV7-9 and TRBJ1-1; 7 nucleotides align to TRBD1. This CDR3 has 15 residues. Germline values: CDR1 SEHNR, CDR2 FQNEAQ (reference sequence). V dropped 2 bases and J dropped 4; count of bases not matched to a gene: 7. CDR3 loop: CASSLTLAGGTEAFF. In DNA form, the CDR3 reads TGTGCCAGCAGCTTAACTCTCGCAGGGGGCACTGAAGCTTTCTTT.

The chain employs TRBV19 and TRBJ2-5, with 10 bases fitting TRBD2. There are 14 residues in the CDR3. CDR1 is LNHDA and CDR2 is SQIVND in the germline V gene (reference sequence). With 5 bases clipped from V and 5 bases from J, the junction kept 5 bases outside the gene matches. DNA for the CDR3: TGTGCCAGTAGTGAAGCGGGAGGGCTCGAGACCCAGTACTTC. Its protein product is CASSEAGGLETQYF.

The V call is TRBV11-2, the J call TRBJ2-2, with TRBD2 matching over 11 bases. Trimming at V came to 6 bases and at J to 1 base, leaving 4 bases not matched to a gene. Per germline, CDR1 SGHAT and CDR2 FQNNGV. CDR3 length equals 16 residues. In nucleotides, the CDR3 is TGTGCCAGCAGACCTCTAGCGGGAGGGAACACCGGGGAGCTGTTTTTT. This translates into CASRPLAGGNTGELFF.

The chain is built from TRBV2 and TRBJ2-5, with a tentative D call TRBD1 (5 bases). Germline-derived CDR1 and CDR2 are SNHLY and FYNNEI. The CDR3 sequence is 13 residues long. V was trimmed by 3 bases and J by 2 bases, leaving 7 bases between them. CDR3 nucleotide sequence: TGTGCCAGCAGTGACAGGGTGCAAGAGACCCAGTACTTC. It specifies CASSDRVQETQYF.

The gene calls are TRBV18 and TRBJ2-7, with 7 nucleotides matching TRBD1. The length of the CDR3 is 13 residues. CDR1 is KGHSH, CDR2 LQKENI, per germline. Trimming at V came to 4 bases and at J to 6 bases, leaving 6 bases not matched to a gene. The CDR3 DNA follows: TGTGCCAGCTCACACATAAACAGGGGCGAGCAGTACTTC. Its translation is CASSHINRGEQYF.

V gene TRBV28 combines with J gene TRBJ2-4; the D gene is possibly TRBD2 (5 bases). The length of the CDR3 is 14 residues. With 7 bases removed from V and 4 bases from J, the gap between germline ends came to 14 bases. Germline CDR1 and CDR2: MDHEN and SYDVKM. The CDR3 DNA sequence: TGTGCCAGCAACCGCTCTAGCCCTAAAAACATTCAGTACTTC. It specifies CASNRSSPKNIQYF.

V is TRBV9 and J is TRBJ1-5, with D unclear. Germline V gives CDR1 SGDLS, CDR2 YYNGEE. Trimming stripped 3 bases from V and 5 bases from J, with 3 bases between. This CDR3 comprises 11 residues. Written as DNA, the CDR3 is TGTGCCAGCAGCGGGCATCAGCCCCAGCATTTT. Amino acids: CASSGHQPQHF. The variable domain in full, completed from reference TRBV9 and TRBJ1-5, reads DSGVTQTPKHLITATGQRVTLRCSPRSGDLSVYWYQQSLDQGLQFLIQYYNGEERAKGNILERFSAQQFPDLHSELNLSSLELGDSALYFCASSGHQPQHFGDGTRLSIL.

A few counts support this clone. CDR3 sequence reads: CASSWTGVGEKLFF. The CDR3 DNA is TGTGCCAGCAGCTGGACAGGGGTTGGGGAAAAACTGTTTTTT. The chain couples TRBV11-2 to TRBJ1-4; TRBD1 matches 9 bases. Per germline, CDR1 SGHAT and CDR2 FQNNGV. J was trimmed by 8 bases and V by 4 bases; bases with no gene match: 5. The length of the CDR3 is 14 residues.

In the case of this clone: It is likely a read error, because the conserved phenylalanine at the end of the CDR3 is missing. No DNA is shown, since the ends of the CDR3 on it are uncertain; the CDR3 is the one TCRdb lists. The chain employs TRBV20-1 and TRBJ1-1; TRBD1 is the table's D call and was not checked against the DNA. Germline V lookup: CDR1 DFQATT, CDR2 SNEGSKA (reference sequence). The length of the CDR3 is 11 amino acids, counting both ends. CDR3 sequence reads: CSAVGQTTPKC.

With respect to this clone: This same CDR3 is encoded by further DNA sequences in the sample. The chain has TRBV25-1 and TRBJ2-7; D not certain. This CDR3 comprises 11 residues. The V end was cut by 4 bases, the J end by 3 bases, with 4 bases between. Germline V gene sequence: CDR1 MGHDK, CDR2 SYGVNS. CDR3 bases: TGTGCCAGCAGTGCCTACTACGAGCAGTACTTC. This translates into CASSAYYEQYF.

V usage is TRBV7-2 and J usage is TRBJ2-7; D may be TRBD1 or TRBD2 (5 bases each). This CDR3 contains 13 residues. Trimming stripped 5 bases from V and 6 bases from J, with 14 bases between. Germline CDR1 is SGHTA and CDR2 is FQGNSA. The CDR3 region is CASSARQGREQYF. For the CDR3, the DNA is TGTGCCAGCAGCGCGCGTCAGGGACGCGAGCAGTACTTC. Combining the CDR3 with reference TRBV7-2 and TRBJ2-7 gives the whole variable domain GAGVSQSPSNKVTEKGKDVELRCDPISGHTALYWYRQSLGQGLEFLIYFQGNSAPDKSGLPSDRFSAERTGGSVSTLTIQRTQQEDSAVYLCASSARQGREQYFGPGTRLTVT.

This chain uses TRBV4-1 with TRBJ2-7; tentatively, D is TRBD2 (6 bases). CDR1 and CDR2 from the germline V gene are MGHRA and YSYEKL. The V gene lost 0 bases and the J gene lost 3 bases, with 9 bases spanning the gap. This CDR3 contains 14 residues. CDR3 region: CASSQDRRGYEQYF. For the CDR3, the DNA is TGCGCCAGCAGCCAAGATCGGAGGGGCTACGAGCAGTACTTC.

The CDR3 sequence is CATSRANEQYF. The CDR3 DNA reads TGTGCCACCAGCAGAGCGAACGAGCAGTACTTC. V usage is TRBV15 and J usage is TRBJ2-7; D ambiguous. Germline assignment: CDR1 LNHNV and CDR2 YYDKDF (reference sequence). V lost 1 base, J lost 5 bases, and 3 bases lay in between. CDR3 length: 11 amino acids. The entire variable domain, with the rest obtained from reference TRBV15 and TRBJ2-7, is as follows: DAMVIQNPRYQVTQFGKPVTLSCSQTLNHNVMYWYQQKSSQAPKLLFHYYDKDFNNEADTPDNFQSRRPNTSFCFLDIRSPGLGDTAMYLCATSRANEQYFGPGTRLTVT.

The J gene is TRBJ1-3, the V gene TRBV7-9, with 8 bases matching TRBD1. Germline CDR1 and CDR2: SEHNR and FQNEAQ (reference sequence). The CDR3 has 17 residues. V shed 3 bases and J 0 bases; nucleotides not matched to a gene: 7. In DNA form, the CDR3 reads TGTGCCAGCAGCTTCCGGACAGGGACCCTCTCTGGAAACACCATATATTTT. Translation gives CASSFRTGTLSGNTIYF.